The source of this T cell receptor (beta chain) is a study of cytomegalovirus exposure and HLA in healthy donors. Germline V gene lookup returns CDR1 MNHNS and CDR2 SASEGT. Trimming shortened V by 0 bases and J by 9 bases, and 12 bases separated the two germline ends. This CDR3 spans 14 amino acids. The PCR employed 60 Vbeta primers together with 13 Jbeta primers. Assay used: immunoSEQ multiplex PCR; TCRdb lists only in-frame clones, some missing. The table has 200,000 or so clones, about 81% seen once. The receptor was derived from a woman aged 18-30 years in good health and CMV-seronegative. Material for sequencing was PBMCs. The chain carries TRBV6-1 and TRBJ1-5; the D is unclear. This chain's CDR3 is CASSEAREVGPQHF. The CDR3 DNA reads TGTGCCAGCAGTGAAGCAAGGGAGGTAGGGCCCCAGCATTTT.